The 11 T cell receptor beta chains below come from one sample, sequenced in a study of T cell repertoires in cytomegalovirus infection. MiXCR, applied by TCRdb to the reads, yields one record per CDR3 protein. The repertoire holds about 450,000 distinct CDR3 sequences, with under 40% as singletons. Sequencing was done on a sample of PBMCs. The receptors here all came from a human donor in good health (CMV status not recorded). Some clones in this sample may be carry-over from other donors' samples.

A note on this clonotype: One junction end disagrees with the germline gene, perhaps due to a read error. V is TRBV9 and J is TRBJ1-2, with a possible D match to TRBD1 (5 bases). Germline assignment: CDR1 SGDLS and CDR2 YYNGEE. The CDR3 covers 15 residues. Written as DNA, the CDR3 is TGTACCAGCAGCGAACACAGGTCACCTAACTATGGCTACACCTTC. As protein: CTSSEHRSPNYGYTF.

A word on this clonotype: The missing conserved phenylalanine or tryptophan at the end of this CDR3 makes a read error likely. The chain employs TRBV10-3 and TRBJ1-2; 8 nucleotides match TRBD1. This CDR3 is built from 14 residues. The ends lost 5 bases at V and 4 bases at J; junction bases unmatched: 6. The germline gives CDR1 ENHRY, CDR2 SYGVKD. CDR3 nucleotides: TGTGCCATCAGTTCCGGACAGGGAAGCTATGGCTACACCTTA. It is translated as CAISSGQGSYGYTL.

This clonotype was observed many times. The chain uses TRBV7-8 and TRBJ2-7, with 7 bases matching TRBD1. V lost 4 bases, J lost 6 bases, and 15 bases stayed unmatched. Germline assignment: CDR1 SGHVS and CDR2 FQNEAQ. The CDR3 has 16 amino acids. The DNA of the CDR3 is TGTGCCAGCAGCTCCCTACCCCCACAGGGGTCGGGCGAGCAGTACTTC. It codes for CASSSLPPQGSGEQYF. Full variable domain (rest looked up from reference TRBV7-8 and TRBJ2-7): GAGVSQSPRYKVAKRGQDVALRCDPISGHVSLFWYQQALGQGPEFLTYFQNEAQLDKSGLPSDRFFAERPEGSVSTLKIQRTQQEDSAVYLCASSSLPPQGSGEQYFGPGTRLTVT.

V gene TRBV6-4 combines with J gene TRBJ1-3; no clear D. Germline V lookup: CDR1 MRHNA, CDR2 SNTAGT. The CDR3 runs to 13 residues. V gave up 2 bases and J gave up 2 bases, with 4 bases separating them. The CDR3 spells CASSDRAGNTIYF. The CDR3 DNA sequence: TGTGCCAGCAGTGACAGGGCTGGAAACACCATATATTTT.

The rearrangement joins TRBV6-2 or TRBV6-3 to TRBJ1-2; 7 nucleotides match TRBD1. This CDR3 is 14 amino acids long. Germline values: CDR1 MNHEY, CDR2 SVGEGT. V lost 6 bases, J lost 8 bases, and 12 bases stayed unmatched. In DNA, the CDR3 is TGTGCCAGCAGAAACGCAGCAGGGGGAGGGGGCTACACCTTC. It is translated as CASRNAAGGGGYTF.

This chain uses TRBV28 with TRBJ1-4, with D uncertain. The CDR3 extends over 14 amino acids. Trimming pared 8 bases from V and 3 bases from J, leaving 13 bases between. CDR1 and CDR2 from the germline V gene are MDHEN and SYDVKM. This CDR3 is CASSPAQPNEKLFF. The CDR3 DNA reads as TGTGCCAGCTCCCCGGCCCAACCTAATGAAAAACTGTTTTTT.

A word on this clonotype: One junction end disagrees with the germline gene, perhaps due to a read error. The rearrangement uses TRBV28 and TRBJ2-7; D might be TRBD1 or TRBD2, each matching 5 bases. The CDR3 runs 14 residues. CDR1 and CDR2 (germline): MDHEN, SYDVKM. CDR3 amino acids: CAGSPSGTGYEQYF. The CDR3 coding sequence is TGTGCCGGCAGTCCCTCCGGGACGGGTTACGAGCAGTACTTC.

V is TRBV7-9 and J is TRBJ2-3; D is undetermined. Germline lookup yields CDR1 SEHNR and CDR2 FQNEAQ (reference sequence). Trimming stripped 4 bases from V and 0 bases from J, with 8 bases between. The CDR3 runs 14 residues. The chain's CDR3 is CASSSSVSTDTQYF. The DNA of the CDR3 is TGTGCCAGCAGCTCGTCAGTAAGCACAGATACGCAGTATTTT. Combining the CDR3 with reference TRBV7-9 and TRBJ2-3 gives the whole variable domain DTGVSQNPRHKITKRGQNVTFRCDPISEHNRLYWYRQTLGQGPEFLTYFQNEAQLEKSRLLSDRFSAERPKGSFSTLEIQRTEQGDSAMYLCASSSSVSTDTQYFGPGTRLTVL.

This clonotype was seen only a few times. V is TRBV2 and J is TRBJ2-1; D might be TRBD1 (6 bases). The CDR3 has 14 amino acids. Trimming took off 2 bases at V and 6 bases at J, with 11 bases between the two ends. Per germline, CDR1 SNHLY and CDR2 FYNNEI. In nucleotides, the CDR3 is TGTGCCAGCAGTGAACAGGGGCCCCCCAATGAGCAGTTCTTC. It yields the protein CASSEQGPPNEQFF.

This clonotype has more than one count but fewer than ten. The CDR3 region is CASSLTPPGQPQHF. The CDR3 nucleotides read TGTGCCAGCAGTCTGACCCCCCCCGGGCAGCCCCAGCATTTT. This chain connects TRBV2 to TRBJ1-5, with D unresolved. The CDR3 has 14 amino acids. Germline lookup yields CDR1 SNHLY and CDR2 FYNNEI. The germline V and J ends were trimmed by 5 bases and 7 bases, with 15 bases remaining between them.

In its sample, this clonotype was seen once. The CDR3 sequence: CASSRDIAYNEQFF. The DNA of the CDR3 is TGTGCCAGCAGCAGGGACATCGCCTACAATGAGCAGTTCTTC. This chain uses TRBV5-4 with TRBJ2-1, with D possibly being TRBD1 (6 bases). V was pared by 4 bases and J by 2 bases, with 10 bases between. The CDR3 sequence is 14 residues long. CDR1 and CDR2 from the germline V gene are SGHNT and YYREEE (reference sequence).